The subject of this entry is one T cell receptor beta chain. Its antigen is not known. Naive CD8+ T cells were CD45RO-CCR7+CD27+CD95-. This specimen comes from a study of CXCR3-negative and CXCR3-positive naive CD8 T cells. The study, taken as a whole, reports: Comparison of naive cells showed more hydrophobic TRB CDR3s in CXCR3-positive than in CXCR3-negative naive cells. Most assays used freshly isolated PBMCs, as cryopreservation partially reduced CXCR3. TRBV-TRBJ usage was alike in naive CXCR3-negative and CXCR3-positive cells but differed in memory cells.

The authors prepared UMI-labeled TRB cDNA libraries by 5' RACE. No DNA is given; TCRdb re-called the 5' RACE reads and lists each CDR3 protein once. Its clone listing holds 130,000 to 150,000 distinct CDR3 sequences. Sequencing was done on a sample of naive CXCR3+ CD8+ T cells from blood. Subset reported: CD45RO-CCR7+CD27+CD95- naive CD8+ T cells expressing CXCR3 (TNR3+). This clonotype was sampled from a human donor in good health. Some clones in this sample may be carry-over from other donors' samples.

This CDR3 reads CASSLLPPYEQYF. The chain couples TRBV27 to TRBJ2-7. The germline CDR1 and CDR2 sequences are MNHEY and SMNVEV (reference sequence). The CDR3 sequence is 13 residues long.